A selection of T cell receptor beta chains follows, all from one sample in a study of blood T cell repertoires in COVID-19. The table came from immunoSEQ multiplex PCR; TCRdb's copy has only in-frame clones and leaves some out. The repertoire has about 46,000 clones, about four fifths of them found once; the top ten carry roughly 6%. Sequencing was carried out using peripheral blood. These receptors were obtained from a woman of 80 years or more with acute or convalescent COVID-19. Each CDR3 is given with its conserved first and last residue. D genes are given only for firm matches. Size is omitted from some rows. Given values are once, few, many or a class for expanded clones.

V,D,J,size,CDR3,DNA
TRBV5-3,-,TRBJ1-5,few,CARSLFLLVICNQPQHF,TGTGCCAGAAGCTTGTTTCTACTGGTTATTTGCAATCAGCCCCAGCATTTT
TRBV5-1,-,TRBJ2-7,-,CASSLRSNSYEQYF,TGCGCCAGCAGCTTGAGGAGCAACTCCTACGAGCAGTACTTC
TRBV10-3,-,TRBJ1-1,-,CAISESGANTEAFF,TGTGCCATCAGTGAGTCTGGGGCGAACACTGAAGCTTTCTTT
TRBV9,TRBD1,TRBJ1-4,-,CASSVGQGASNEKLFF,TGTGCCAGCAGCGTCGGACAGGGGGCATCTAATGAAAAACTGTTTTTT
TRBV29-1,-,TRBJ2-1,-,CSVEDRSSNEQFF,TGCAGCGTTGAAGATCGGTCATCCAATGAGCAGTTCTTC
TRBV5-1,TRBD2,TRBJ2-1,-,CASSWDLAGGYNEQFF,TGCGCCAGCAGCTGGGATCTAGCGGGGGGGTACAATGAGCAGTTCTTC
TRBV7-9,-,TRBJ1-5,-,CASSLTGYQPQHF,TGTGCCAGCAGCTTAACAGGGTATCAGCCCCAGCATTTT
TRBV7-8,TRBD2,TRBJ2-1,-,CASSLVGLAGSYNEQFF,TGTGCCAGCAGCTTAGTCGGACTAGCGGGCTCCTACAATGAGCAGTTCTTC
TRBV7-2,-,TRBJ2-3,few,CASSQQGSDTQYF,TGTGCCAGCAGCCAACAGGGATCAGATACGCAGTATTTT
TRBV7-9,-,TRBJ1-3,-,CASSRIQASGNTIYF,TGTGCCAGCAGCCGAATACAGGCATCTGGAAACACCATATATTTT
TRBV4-1,TRBD1,TRBJ1-1,-,CASTWPGQRAFF,TGCGCCAGCACCTGGCCGGGACAGAGGGCTTTCTTT
TRBV6-5,-,TRBJ1-1,-,CASSRRRNTEAFF,TGTGCCAGCAGTAGAAGGAGGAACACTGAAGCTTTCTTT
TRBV5-1,TRBD1,TRBJ1-1,-,CASSYRGQNTEAFF,TGCGCCAGCAGTTACAGGGGGCAGAACACTGAAGCTTTCTTT
TRBV28,-,TRBJ1-5,-,CASSLGQLNQPQHF,TGTGCCAGCAGTTTAGGACAGCTCAATCAGCCCCAGCATTTT
TRBV5-6,TRBD1,TRBJ1-1,few,CASSKTGASEAFF,TGTGCCAGCAGCAAGACAGGGGCCTCTGAAGCTTTCTTT
TRBV7-3,TRBD1,TRBJ2-1,-,CASSLGQYNEQFF,TGTGCCAGCAGCTTGGGACAGTACAATGAGCAGTTCTTC
TRBV12-3/TRBV12-4,-,TRBJ1-2,-,CASSDGSYGYTF,TGTGCCAGCAGCGATGGGAGCTATGGCTACACCTTC
TRBV23-1,-,TRBJ1-5,-,CASSQLNANQPQHF,TGCGCCAGCAGTCAACTAAATGCTAATCAGCCCCAGCATTTT
TRBV7-2,-,TRBJ1-1,-,CASSFPGGLGSEAFF,TGTGCCAGCAGCTTTCCGGGGGGGCTTGGATCTGAAGCTTTCTTT
TRBV7-2,-,TRBJ2-7,-,CASSRVGGSYEQYF,TGTGCCAGCAGCCGGGTGGGGGGTTCCTACGAGCAGTACTTC
TRBV7-6,-,TRBJ1-1,once,CASSPAGGNTEAFF,TGTGCCAGCAGCCCCGCCGGCGGAAACACTGAAGCTTTCTTT
TRBV4-2,-,TRBJ1-6,few,CASSQSTGMGSPLHF,TGTGCCAGCAGCCAAAGTACAGGGATGGGGTCACCCCTCCACTTT
TRBV30,TRBD1,TRBJ1-1,-,CAWRGGAGMDTEAFF,TGTGCCTGGAGAGGGGGCGCGGGGATGGACACTGAAGCTTTCTTT
TRBV5-6,-,TRBJ1-1,-,CASSPDRFTEAFF,TGTGCCAGCAGCCCAGACAGATTCACTGAAGCTTTCTTT
TRBV12-5,-,TRBJ1-1,few,CASGLDTREEAFF,TGTGCTAGTGGTTTGGACACGCGGGAAGAAGCTTTCTTT
TRBV13,-,TRBJ2-5,-,CASSLDGAGAQRVTQYF,TGTGCCAGCAGCTTAGATGGCGCTGGAGCCCAACGGGTGACCCAGTACTTC
TRBV3-1/TRBV3-2,TRBD2,TRBJ2-3,-,CASSLLAGGRNADTDTQYF,TGTGCCAGCAGCTTACTAGCGGGGGGAAGGAACGCGGACACAGATACGCAGTATTTT
TRBV4-2,TRBD2,TRBJ2-2,-,CASSQVAGGNTGELFF,TGTGCCAGCAGCCAAGTAGCGGGGGGGAACACCGGGGAGCTGTTTTTT
TRBV3-1/TRBV3-2,TRBD1,TRBJ1-6,-,CASSQDRQGRSPLHF,TGTGCCAGCAGCCAAGACCGACAGGGACGGTCACCCCTCCACTTT
TRBV6-4,-,TRBJ1-3,-,CASSDHPGGGSGNTIYF,TGTGCCAGCAGTGACCACCCCGGGGGAGGCTCTGGAAACACCATATATTTT
TRBV6-5,-,TRBJ2-5,-,CASSYSQGLETQYF,TGTGCCAGCAGTTACAGTCAGGGTTTAGAGACCCAGTACTTC
TRBV6-1,TRBD1,TRBJ2-3,-,CASSESGQLTVMQYF,TGTGCCAGCAGTGAGTCGGGACAGCTCACTGTAATGCAGTATTTT
TRBV5-1,-,TRBJ1-3,-,CASSLVGGNSGNTIYF,TGCGCCAGCAGCTTGGTCGGGGGGAACTCTGGAAACACCATATATTTT
TRBV19,TRBD2,TRBJ2-7,-,CASTKVAGGRYEQYF,TGTGCCAGTACTAAGGTAGCGGGGGGTCGCTACGAGCAGTACTTC
TRBV2,-,TRBJ1-1,-,CATHADFEAFF,TGTGCCACCCATGCGGACTTCGAAGCTTTCTTT
TRBV29-1,TRBD1,TRBJ2-7,-,CSVRGQAFYEQYF,TGCAGCGTAAGGGGACAGGCCTTCTACGAGCAGTACTTC
TRBV27,-,TRBJ2-1,-,CASSLSPWQGFNEQFF,TGTGCCAGCAGTTTATCTCCATGGCAGGGGTTCAATGAGCAGTTCTTC